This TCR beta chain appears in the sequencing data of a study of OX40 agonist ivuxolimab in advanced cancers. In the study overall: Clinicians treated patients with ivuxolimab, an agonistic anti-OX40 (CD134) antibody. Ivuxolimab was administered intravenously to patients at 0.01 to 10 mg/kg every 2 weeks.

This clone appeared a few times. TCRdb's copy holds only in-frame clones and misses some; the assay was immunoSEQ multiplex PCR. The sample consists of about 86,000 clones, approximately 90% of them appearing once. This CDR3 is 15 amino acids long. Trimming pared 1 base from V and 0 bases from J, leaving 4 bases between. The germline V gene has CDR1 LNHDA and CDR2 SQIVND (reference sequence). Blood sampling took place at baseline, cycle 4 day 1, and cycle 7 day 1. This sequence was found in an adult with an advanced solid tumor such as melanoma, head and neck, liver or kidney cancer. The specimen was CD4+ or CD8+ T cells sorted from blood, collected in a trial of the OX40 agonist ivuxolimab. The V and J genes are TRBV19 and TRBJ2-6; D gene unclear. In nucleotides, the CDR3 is TGTGCCAGTAGTATAGCAAACTCTGGGGCCAACGTCCTGACTTTC. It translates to CASSIANSGANVLTF. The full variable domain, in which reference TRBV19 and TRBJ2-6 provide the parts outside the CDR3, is DGGITQSPKYLFRKEGQNVTLSCEQNLNHDAMYWYRQDPGQGLRLIYYSQIVNDFQKGDIAEGYSVSREKKESFPLTVTSAQKNPTAFYLCASSIANSGANVLTFGAGSRLTVL.